This is a list of T cell receptor beta chains from one sample in a study of T cell responses to AZD1222 COVID-19 vaccine. This table comes from immunoSEQ multiplex PCR, and its TCRdb copy is limited to in-frame clones, with some not included. Among 170,000 or so clones listed, 80% to 90% were seen once. The material sequenced was peripheral blood, taken 28 days after the second AZD1222 dose. These receptors came from an adult who received the AZD1222 COVID-19 vaccine. CDR3s include the opening cysteine and the closing phenylalanine or tryptophan. The D gene is left open where the match is weak. Clone size is shown for a subset of rows, as once, few, many or a class of expanded clone.

cdr3_aa: CASSYQDHYNEQFF; cdr3_nt: TGTGCCAGCAGTTACCAAGATCATTACAATGAGCAGTTCTTC; clone_size: NA; j_call: TRBJ2-1; d_call: NA; v_call: TRBV6-2/TRBV6-3
cdr3_aa: CASSELQGTDTQYF; cdr3_nt: TGTGCCAGCAGTGAACTTCAGGGCACAGATACGCAGTATTTT; clone_size: few; j_call: TRBJ2-3; d_call: NA; v_call: TRBV2
cdr3_aa: CASSQDPVNYGYTF; cdr3_nt: TGCGCCAGCAGCCAAGATCCAGTCAACTATGGCTACACCTTC; clone_size: NA; j_call: TRBJ1-2; d_call: NA; v_call: TRBV4-1
cdr3_aa: CASSIVPGTSEPRELFF; cdr3_nt: TGTGCCAGTAGTATAGTCCCGGGGACTAGCGAACCGCGGGAGCTGTTTTTT; clone_size: NA; j_call: TRBJ2-2; d_call: TRBD2; v_call: TRBV19
cdr3_aa: CATSRDKGQGAMNTEAFF; cdr3_nt: TGTGCCACCAGCAGAGATAAGGGACAGGGGGCCATGAACACTGAAGCTTTCTTT; clone_size: NA; j_call: TRBJ1-1; d_call: TRBD1; v_call: TRBV15
cdr3_aa: CASSPLGGSGGNYEQYF; cdr3_nt: TGCGCCAGCAGCCCCCTAGGGGGTAGCGGGGGAAACTACGAGCAGTACTTC; clone_size: NA; j_call: TRBJ2-7; d_call: TRBD2; v_call: TRBV5-1
cdr3_aa: CATSGRVGRELFF; cdr3_nt: TGTGCCACCAGCGGACGGGTGGGCCGGGAGCTGTTTTTT; clone_size: NA; j_call: TRBJ2-2; d_call: NA; v_call: TRBV15
cdr3_aa: CASSLQETQYF; cdr3_nt: TGTGCCAGCAGTCTCCAAGAGACCCAGTACTTC; clone_size: NA; j_call: TRBJ2-5; d_call: NA; v_call: TRBV12-3/TRBV12-4
cdr3_aa: CASSLDLPPYEQYF; cdr3_nt: TGTGCCAGCAGCCTGGACCTACCCCCCTACGAGCAGTACTTC; clone_size: NA; j_call: TRBJ2-7; d_call: NA; v_call: TRBV6-5
cdr3_aa: CASRSGTSVAHSYEQYF; cdr3_nt: TGTGCCAGCAGGTCCGGGACTAGCGTGGCCCATTCCTACGAGCAGTACTTC; clone_size: once; j_call: TRBJ2-7; d_call: TRBD2; v_call: TRBV27
cdr3_aa: CASSEAIFSERGRHEKLFF; cdr3_nt: TGTGCCAGCAGTGAAGCGATATTTTCGGAGAGGGGGCGTCATGAAAAACTGTTTTTT; clone_size: NA; j_call: TRBJ1-4; d_call: TRBD1; v_call: TRBV6-1
cdr3_aa: CASRAKRTSGVEEQFF; cdr3_nt: TGTGCCAGCAGGGCGAAGAGGACTAGCGGGGTAGAGGAGCAGTTCTTC; clone_size: NA; j_call: TRBJ2-1; d_call: TRBD2; v_call: TRBV7-2
cdr3_aa: CASRTGEEETQYF; cdr3_nt: TGTGCCAGCAGAACAGGGGAAGAAGAGACCCAGTACTTC; clone_size: NA; j_call: TRBJ2-5; d_call: TRBD1; v_call: TRBV2
cdr3_aa: CSASLLAGVQETQYF; cdr3_nt: TGCAGTGCTAGTCTACTAGCGGGGGTCCAAGAGACCCAGTACTTC; clone_size: NA; j_call: TRBJ2-5; d_call: TRBD2; v_call: TRBV20-1
cdr3_aa: CASSSSAQQGRYEQYF; cdr3_nt: TGCGCCAGCAGCTCGTCCGCCCAACAGGGACGGTACGAGCAGTACTTC; clone_size: NA; j_call: TRBJ2-7; d_call: NA; v_call: TRBV5-1
cdr3_aa: CASSRTGPGYTF; cdr3_nt: TGTGCCAGCAGCAGGACAGGGCCTGGCTACACCTTC; clone_size: NA; j_call: TRBJ1-2; d_call: TRBD1; v_call: TRBV28
cdr3_aa: CASSPSGANVLTF; cdr3_nt: TGTGCCAGCAGCCCCTCTGGGGCCAACGTCCTGACTTTC; clone_size: NA; j_call: TRBJ2-6; d_call: NA; v_call: TRBV11-3
cdr3_aa: CASSLVAGGRETQYF; cdr3_nt: TGTGCCAGCAGCTTAGTAGCGGGGGGTCGCGAGACCCAGTACTTC; clone_size: NA; j_call: TRBJ2-5; d_call: TRBD2; v_call: TRBV7-3
cdr3_aa: CASSQEAGVNSPLHF; cdr3_nt: TGCGCCAGCAGCCAAGAGGCAGGGGTAAATTCACCCCTCCACTTT; clone_size: once; j_call: TRBJ1-6; d_call: NA; v_call: TRBV4-1
cdr3_aa: CASSVLPSGTSGYNEQFF; cdr3_nt: TGTGCCAGCAGCGTATTGCCTTCCGGGACTAGCGGATACAATGAGCAGTTCTTC; clone_size: NA; j_call: TRBJ2-1; d_call: TRBD2; v_call: TRBV9
cdr3_aa: CASSIAPYPGELFF; cdr3_nt: TGTGCCAGTAGTATAGCCCCGTACCCCGGGGAGCTGTTTTTT; clone_size: NA; j_call: TRBJ2-2; d_call: NA; v_call: TRBV19
cdr3_aa: CSAGAFEAFF; cdr3_nt: TGCTCGGCCGGGGCCTTTGAAGCTTTCTTT; clone_size: NA; j_call: TRBJ1-1; d_call: NA; v_call: TRBV20-1
cdr3_aa: CASSLVAEQFF; cdr3_nt: TGTGCCAGCAGCTTGGTCGCGGAGCAGTTCTTC; clone_size: NA; j_call: TRBJ2-1; d_call: NA; v_call: TRBV5-6
cdr3_aa: CASSQTGMF; cdr3_nt: TGTGCCAGCAGCCAGACCGGGATGTTC; clone_size: NA; j_call: TRBJ2-4; d_call: NA; v_call: TRBV14
cdr3_aa: CASRPPGQGFLQPQHF; cdr3_nt: TGTGCCAGCAGACCCCCGGGACAGGGTTTTCTTCAGCCCCAGCATTTT; clone_size: NA; j_call: TRBJ1-5; d_call: TRBD1; v_call: TRBV28
cdr3_aa: CATSWARDSSTDTQYF; cdr3_nt: TGTGCCACTTCATGGGCCCGGGACAGCTCCACAGATACGCAGTATTTT; clone_size: few; j_call: TRBJ2-3; d_call: TRBD1; v_call: TRBV24-1
cdr3_aa: CASSFTLNTEAFF; cdr3_nt: TGCGCCAGCAGCTTCACCTTGAACACTGAAGCTTTCTTT; clone_size: NA; j_call: TRBJ1-1; d_call: NA; v_call: TRBV5-1
cdr3_aa: CASSYSGRSYEQYF; cdr3_nt: TGTGCCAGCAGTTACTCCGGCAGGAGCTACGAGCAGTACTTC; clone_size: NA; j_call: TRBJ2-7; d_call: NA; v_call: TRBV6-2/TRBV6-3
cdr3_aa: CASSVAVGGAYEQYF; cdr3_nt: TGTGCCAGCAGCGTAGCCGTCGGGGGGGCCTACGAGCAGTACTTC; clone_size: NA; j_call: TRBJ2-7; d_call: TRBD2; v_call: TRBV9
cdr3_aa: CASSDPGQVKDHNSPLHF; cdr3_nt: TGTGCCAGCAGTGATCCGGGACAAGTGAAAGACCATAATTCACCCCTCCACTTT; clone_size: NA; j_call: TRBJ1-6; d_call: NA; v_call: TRBV2
cdr3_aa: CASSMALGNQPQHF; cdr3_nt: TGTGCCAGTAGTATGGCCCTGGGCAATCAGCCCCAGCATTTT; clone_size: NA; j_call: TRBJ1-5; d_call: NA; v_call: TRBV19
cdr3_aa: CASSEAPRQGDGYTF; cdr3_nt: TGTGCCAGCAGTGAAGCGCCCCGACAGGGTGATGGCTACACCTTC; clone_size: once; j_call: TRBJ1-2; d_call: TRBD1; v_call: TRBV6-1
cdr3_aa: CASSQQGLNTEAFF; cdr3_nt: TGTGCCAGCAGCCAACAGGGGTTGAACACTGAAGCTTTCTTT; clone_size: NA; j_call: TRBJ1-1; d_call: TRBD1; v_call: TRBV7-3
cdr3_aa: CASSRRGDIYEQFF; cdr3_nt: TGTGCCAGCAGTCGTAGAGGGGATATCTATGAGCAGTTCTTC; clone_size: NA; j_call: TRBJ2-1; d_call: NA; v_call: TRBV6-5
cdr3_aa: CASRASGGSYNEQFF; cdr3_nt: TGTGCCAGCAGAGCTAGCGGAGGCTCCTACAATGAGCAGTTCTTC; clone_size: NA; j_call: TRBJ2-1; d_call: TRBD2; v_call: TRBV6-5
cdr3_aa: CASSPPGQEVRGYTF; cdr3_nt: TGTGCCAGCAGCCCTCCGGGACAGGAAGTTCGAGGCTACACCTTC; clone_size: few; j_call: TRBJ1-2; d_call: TRBD1; v_call: TRBV28
cdr3_aa: CASSSPVLGTDTQYF; cdr3_nt: TGTGCCAGTAGCAGCCCGGTTTTGGGCACAGATACGCAGTATTTT; clone_size: NA; j_call: TRBJ2-3; d_call: NA; v_call: TRBV19
cdr3_aa: CASSLSPGNTIYF; cdr3_nt: TGCGCCAGCAGCTTATCGCCTGGAAACACCATATATTTT; clone_size: NA; j_call: TRBJ1-3; d_call: NA; v_call: TRBV5-1
cdr3_aa: CASGLTGTNTEAFF; cdr3_nt: TGCGCCAGCGGGTTGACAGGGACAAACACTGAAGCTTTCTTT; clone_size: NA; j_call: TRBJ1-1; d_call: TRBD1; v_call: TRBV5-1
cdr3_aa: CASSERQGYQPQHF; cdr3_nt: TGTGCCAGCAGTGAACGGCAGGGTTATCAGCCCCAGCATTTT; clone_size: NA; j_call: TRBJ1-5; d_call: NA; v_call: TRBV2
cdr3_aa: CASNLQGRVQPQHF; cdr3_nt: TGTGCCAGCAATCTACAGGGGCGGGTGCAGCCCCAGCATTTT; clone_size: NA; j_call: TRBJ1-5; d_call: TRBD1; v_call: TRBV2
cdr3_aa: CASSSGPSPLHF; cdr3_nt: TGTGCCAGCAGTTCAGGGCCCTCACCCCTCCACTTT; clone_size: once; j_call: TRBJ1-6; d_call: NA; v_call: TRBV28
cdr3_aa: CASSELVNLYGYTF; cdr3_nt: TGTGCCAGCAGTGAATTGGTTAACCTCTATGGCTACACCTTC; clone_size: NA; j_call: TRBJ1-2; d_call: NA; v_call: TRBV6-1
cdr3_aa: CASGEGTQVEPQHF; cdr3_nt: TGTGCTAGTGGTGAGGGCACCCAAGTTGAGCCCCAGCATTTT; clone_size: once; j_call: TRBJ1-5; d_call: NA; v_call: TRBV12-5
cdr3_aa: CASSWTSDTGELFF; cdr3_nt: TGCGCCAGCAGCTGGACTAGTGACACCGGGGAGCTGTTTTTT; clone_size: once; j_call: TRBJ2-2; d_call: TRBD2; v_call: TRBV4-1
cdr3_aa: CASSNGDRLNSPLHF; cdr3_nt: TGTGCCAGTAGCAACGGGGACAGACTTAATTCACCCCTCCACTTT; clone_size: NA; j_call: TRBJ1-6; d_call: TRBD1; v_call: TRBV19